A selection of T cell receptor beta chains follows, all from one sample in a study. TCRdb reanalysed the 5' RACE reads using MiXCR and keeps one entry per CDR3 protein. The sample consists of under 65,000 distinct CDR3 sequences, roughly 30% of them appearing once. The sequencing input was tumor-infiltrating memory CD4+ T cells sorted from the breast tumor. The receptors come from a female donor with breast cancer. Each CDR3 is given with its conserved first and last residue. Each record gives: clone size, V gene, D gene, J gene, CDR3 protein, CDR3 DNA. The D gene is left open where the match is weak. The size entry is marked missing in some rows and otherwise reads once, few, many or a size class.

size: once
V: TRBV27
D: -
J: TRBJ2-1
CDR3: CASSLGSRTQFF
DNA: TGTGCCAGCAGTCTAGGGTCTCGAACGCAGTTCTTC

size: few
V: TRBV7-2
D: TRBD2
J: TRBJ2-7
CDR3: CASSLAGGGTYEQYF
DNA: TGTGCCAGCAGCTTAGCGGGCGGGGGGACCTACGAGCAGTACTTC

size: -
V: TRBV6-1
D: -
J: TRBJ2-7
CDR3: CASTRTEYYEQYF
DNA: TGTGCCAGCACCAGGACAGAGTACTACGAGCAGTACTTC

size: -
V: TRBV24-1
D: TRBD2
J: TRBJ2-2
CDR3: CATSVTSGRANTGELFF
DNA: TGTGCCACCAGTGTCACGAGCGGGAGGGCCAACACCGGGGAGCTGTTTTTT

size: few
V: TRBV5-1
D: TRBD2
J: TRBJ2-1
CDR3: CASSGRGLAVGSYNEQFF
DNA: TGCGCCAGTAGTGGTAGGGGACTAGCGGTAGGCTCCTACAATGAGCAGTTCTTC

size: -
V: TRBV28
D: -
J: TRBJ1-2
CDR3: CASSTLRGYTF
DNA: TGTGCCAGCAGTACCCTCCGGGGCTACACCTTC

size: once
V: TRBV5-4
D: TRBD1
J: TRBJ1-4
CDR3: CASSSDRVLANEKLFF
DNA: TGTGCCAGCAGCTCGGACAGGGTATTGGCTAATGAAAAACTGTTTTTT

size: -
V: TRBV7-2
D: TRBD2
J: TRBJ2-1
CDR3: CASSGVSGRGGNEQFF
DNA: TGTGCCAGCAGCGGGGTTAGCGGGAGGGGAGGAAATGAGCAGTTCTTC

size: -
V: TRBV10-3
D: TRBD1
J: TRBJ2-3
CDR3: CAISEGGERTDTQYF
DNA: TGTGCCATCAGTGAAGGGGGCGAGAGGACAGATACGCAGTATTTT

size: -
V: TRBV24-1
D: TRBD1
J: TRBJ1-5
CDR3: CATSGAQGLQPQHF
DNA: TGTGCCACCAGTGGGGCACAGGGGCTTCAGCCCCAGCATTTT

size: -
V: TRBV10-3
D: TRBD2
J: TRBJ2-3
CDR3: CAIADGTSGTDTQYF
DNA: TGTGCCATCGCCGACGGGACTAGCGGCACAGATACGCAGTATTTT

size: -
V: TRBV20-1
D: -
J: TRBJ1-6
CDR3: CSGSGKNNSPLHF
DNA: TGCAGCGGCAGTGGGAAAAATAATTCACCCCTCCACTTT

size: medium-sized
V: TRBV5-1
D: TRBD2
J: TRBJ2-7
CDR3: CASSLTAGSSEQYF
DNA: TGCGCCAGCAGCTTGACAGCGGGGAGCAGCGAGCAGTACTTC

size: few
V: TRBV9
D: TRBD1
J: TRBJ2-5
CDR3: CASSTGQGPQETQYF
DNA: TGTGCCAGCAGCACCGGACAGGGACCACAAGAGACCCAGTACTTC

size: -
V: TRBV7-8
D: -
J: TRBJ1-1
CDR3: CASSATWMNTEAFF
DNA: TGTGCCAGCAGCGCGACATGGATGAACACTGAAGCTTTCTTT

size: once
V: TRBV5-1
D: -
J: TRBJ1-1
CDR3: CASSFATTNTEAFF
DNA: TGCGCCAGCAGCTTTGCGACCACGAACACTGAAGCTTTCTTT

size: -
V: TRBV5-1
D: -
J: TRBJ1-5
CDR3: CASSSMPNQPQHF
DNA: TGCGCCAGCAGCTCCATGCCAAATCAGCCCCAGCATTTT

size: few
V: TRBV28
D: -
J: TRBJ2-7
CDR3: CASSGGPSYEQYF
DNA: TGTGCCAGCAGTGGGGGTCCCTCCTACGAGCAGTACTTC

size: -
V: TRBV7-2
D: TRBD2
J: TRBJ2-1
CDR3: CASSLTAGRNEQFF
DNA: TGTGCCAGCAGCTTAACAGCGGGACGTAATGAGCAGTTCTTC

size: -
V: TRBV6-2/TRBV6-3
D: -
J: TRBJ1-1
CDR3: CASIYPLGGSTEAFF
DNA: TGTGCCAGCATTTACCCGTTGGGGGGGAGCACTGAAGCTTTCTTT

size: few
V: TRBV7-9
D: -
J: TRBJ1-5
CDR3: CASSSDGVQPQHF
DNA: TGTGCCAGCAGCTCTGATGGGGTTCAGCCCCAGCATTTT

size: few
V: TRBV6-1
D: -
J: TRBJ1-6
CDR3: CASRPGGRVSPLHF
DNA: TGTGCCAGCAGGCCCGGTGGCAGGGTTTCACCCCTCCACTTT

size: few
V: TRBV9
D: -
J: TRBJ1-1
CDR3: CASSVGVRTEAFF
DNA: TGTGCCAGCAGCGTAGGGGTAAGGACTGAAGCTTTCTTT

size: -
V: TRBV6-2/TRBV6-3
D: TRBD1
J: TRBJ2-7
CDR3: CASSYFSQGEYF
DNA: TGTGCCAGCAGTTACTTTTCCCAGGGGGAGTACTTC

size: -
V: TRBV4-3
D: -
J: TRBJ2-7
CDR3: CASSQGEEAPVQYF
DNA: TGCGCCAGCAGCCAGGGTGAGGAAGCCCCCGTGCAGTACTTC

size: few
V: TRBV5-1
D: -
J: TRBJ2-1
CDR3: CASTPALGPEQFF
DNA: TGCGCCAGCACCCCCGCGTTGGGCCCTGAGCAGTTCTTC

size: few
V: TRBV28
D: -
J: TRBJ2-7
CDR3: CASSPRQTNREQYF
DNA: TGTGCCAGCAGTCCTCGGCAGACTAACCGCGAGCAGTACTTC

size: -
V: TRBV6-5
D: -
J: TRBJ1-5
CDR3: CASSVPPIDTFNQPQHF
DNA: TGTGCCAGCAGCGTTCCCCCGATAGACACTTTCAATCAGCCCCAGCATTTT

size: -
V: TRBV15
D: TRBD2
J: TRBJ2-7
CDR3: CATTQREGQYEQYF
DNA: TGTGCCACCACTCAACGGGAGGGCCAGTACGAGCAGTACTTC

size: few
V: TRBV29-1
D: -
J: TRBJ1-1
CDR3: CSASRSSLSEAFF
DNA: TGCAGCGCCTCAAGGAGCTCACTATCTGAAGCTTTCTTT

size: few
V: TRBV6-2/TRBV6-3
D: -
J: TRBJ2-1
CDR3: CASRGPGAYNEQFF
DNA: TGTGCCAGCAGGGGGCCAGGCGCCTACAATGAGCAGTTCTTC